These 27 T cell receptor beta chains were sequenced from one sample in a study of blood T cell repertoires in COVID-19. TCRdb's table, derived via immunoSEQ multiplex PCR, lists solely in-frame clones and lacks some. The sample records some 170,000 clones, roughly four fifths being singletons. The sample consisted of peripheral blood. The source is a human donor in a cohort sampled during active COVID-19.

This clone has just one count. The CDR3 region has the DNA TGTGCCATCAGTGAGTCTCTGGCGGGAGAAACCGATACGCAGTATTTT. Translating it yields CAISESLAGETDTQYF. The chain has TRBV10-3 and TRBJ2-3; TRBD2 agrees at 7 bases. CDR1 ENHRY and CDR2 SYGVKD come from the germline V gene. This CDR3 spans 16 amino acids. V lost 0 bases to trimming and J lost 6 bases; unmatched junction nucleotides: 9.

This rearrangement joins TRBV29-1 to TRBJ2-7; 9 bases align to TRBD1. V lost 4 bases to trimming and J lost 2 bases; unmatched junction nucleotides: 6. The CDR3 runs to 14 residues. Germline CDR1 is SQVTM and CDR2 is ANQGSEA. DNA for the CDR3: TGCAGCGTTGTCGGGACAGGGAGCACCTACGAGCAGTACTTC. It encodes CSVVGTGSTYEQYF.

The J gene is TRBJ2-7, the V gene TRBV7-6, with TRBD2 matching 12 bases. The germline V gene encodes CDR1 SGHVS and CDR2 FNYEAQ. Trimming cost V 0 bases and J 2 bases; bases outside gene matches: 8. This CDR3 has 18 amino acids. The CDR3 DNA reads TGTGCCAGCAGCTTAGCCCCGGGACTAGCGGGTGTAACCTACGAGCAGTACTTC. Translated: CASSLAPGLAGVTYEQYF.

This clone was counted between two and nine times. The CDR3 DNA reads as TGTGCCATCAGTGAGGGTTTAGGGGTCGCGTTCTTT. Translated: CAISEGLGVAFF. This chain links TRBV10-3 with TRBJ1-1; tentative D call: TRBD1 (5 bases). The germline V gene has CDR1 ENHRY and CDR2 SYGVKD. The V and J ends lost 2 bases and 14 bases respectively, with 15 bases between them. CDR3 size: 12 residues.

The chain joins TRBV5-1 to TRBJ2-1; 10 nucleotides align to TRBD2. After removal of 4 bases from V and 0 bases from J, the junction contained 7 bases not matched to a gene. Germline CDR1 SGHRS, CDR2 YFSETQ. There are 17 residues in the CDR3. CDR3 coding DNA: TGCGCCAGCAGCACTGGACTAGCGGTAAGCTCCTACAATGAGCAGTTCTTC. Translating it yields CASSTGLAVSSYNEQFF.

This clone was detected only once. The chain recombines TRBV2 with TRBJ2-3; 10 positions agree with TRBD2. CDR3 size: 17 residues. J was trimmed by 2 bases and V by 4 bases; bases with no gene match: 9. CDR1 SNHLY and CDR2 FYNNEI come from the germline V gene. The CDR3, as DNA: TGTGCCAGCAGTGTGGGCGGTCTAGCGGGGGCCACAGATACGCAGTATTTT. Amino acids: CASSVGGLAGATDTQYF.

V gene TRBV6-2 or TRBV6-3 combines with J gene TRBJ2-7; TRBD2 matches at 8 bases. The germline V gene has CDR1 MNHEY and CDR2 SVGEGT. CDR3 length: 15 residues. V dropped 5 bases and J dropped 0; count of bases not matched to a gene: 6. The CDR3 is CASSTQRGYSYEQYF. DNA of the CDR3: TGTGCCAGCAGTACCCAGCGGGGGTACTCCTACGAGCAGTACTTC.

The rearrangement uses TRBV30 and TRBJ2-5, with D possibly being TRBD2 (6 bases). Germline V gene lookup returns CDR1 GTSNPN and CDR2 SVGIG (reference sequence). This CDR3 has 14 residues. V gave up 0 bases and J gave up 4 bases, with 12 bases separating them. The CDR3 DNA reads TGTGCCTGGAGTGTACATGGAGGGGCAGAGACCCAGTACTTC. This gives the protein CAWSVHGGAETQYF.

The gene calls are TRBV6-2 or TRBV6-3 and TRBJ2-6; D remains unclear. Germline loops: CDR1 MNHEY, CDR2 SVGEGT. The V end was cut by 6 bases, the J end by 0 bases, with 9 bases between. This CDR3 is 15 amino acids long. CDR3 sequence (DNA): TGTGCCAGCAGCTTCAGGATCTCTGGGGCCAACGTCCTGACTTTC. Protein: CASSFRISGANVLTF.

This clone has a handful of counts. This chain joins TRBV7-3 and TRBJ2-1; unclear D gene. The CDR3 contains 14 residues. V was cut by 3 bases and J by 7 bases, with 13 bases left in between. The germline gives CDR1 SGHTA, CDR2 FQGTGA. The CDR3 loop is CASSFMWSPNEQFF. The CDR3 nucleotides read TGTGCCAGCAGCTTCATGTGGAGCCCGAATGAGCAGTTCTTC.

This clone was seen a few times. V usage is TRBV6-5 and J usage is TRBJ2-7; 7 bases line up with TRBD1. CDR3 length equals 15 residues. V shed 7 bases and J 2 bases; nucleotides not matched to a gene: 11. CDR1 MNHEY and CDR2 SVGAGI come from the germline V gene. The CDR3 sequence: CASTKPPGQPYEQYF. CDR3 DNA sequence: TGTGCCAGCACCAAACCCCCGGGACAGCCCTACGAGCAGTACTTC.

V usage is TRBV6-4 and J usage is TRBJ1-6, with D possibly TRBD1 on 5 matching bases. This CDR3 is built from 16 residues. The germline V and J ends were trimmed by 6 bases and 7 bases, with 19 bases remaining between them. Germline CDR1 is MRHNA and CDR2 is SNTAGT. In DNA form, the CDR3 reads TGTGCCAGCAGCCCCGGGGGGGGATCACGGAATTCACCCCTCCACTTT. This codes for CASSPGGGSRNSPLHF.

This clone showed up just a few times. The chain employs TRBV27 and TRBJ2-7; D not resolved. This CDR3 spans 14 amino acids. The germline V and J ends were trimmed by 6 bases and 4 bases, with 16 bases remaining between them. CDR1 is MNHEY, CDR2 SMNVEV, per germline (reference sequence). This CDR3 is CASSPSGLSYEQYF. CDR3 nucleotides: TGTGCCAGCAGCCCTTCAGGTTTGTCGTACGAGCAGTACTTC.

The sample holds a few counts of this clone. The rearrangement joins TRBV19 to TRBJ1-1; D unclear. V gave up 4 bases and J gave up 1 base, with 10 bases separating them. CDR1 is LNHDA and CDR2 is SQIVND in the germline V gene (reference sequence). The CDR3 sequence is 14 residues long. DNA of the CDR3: TGTGCCAGTAGTACCGATGACTCGAACACTGAAGCTTTCTTT. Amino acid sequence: CASSTDDSNTEAFF.

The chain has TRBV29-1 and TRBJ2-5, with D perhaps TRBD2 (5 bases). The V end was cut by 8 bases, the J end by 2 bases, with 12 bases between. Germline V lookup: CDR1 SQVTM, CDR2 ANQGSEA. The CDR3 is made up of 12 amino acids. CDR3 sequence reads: CSKRTGQETQYF. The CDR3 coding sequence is TGCAGCAAGCGGACGGGACAAGAGACCCAGTACTTC.

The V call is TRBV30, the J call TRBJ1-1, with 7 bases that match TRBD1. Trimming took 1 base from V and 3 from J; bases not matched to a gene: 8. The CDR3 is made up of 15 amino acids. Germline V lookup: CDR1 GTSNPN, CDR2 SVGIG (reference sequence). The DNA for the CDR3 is TGTGCCTGGAGTGATGAGGGGGCCATGCACACTGAAGCTTTCTTT. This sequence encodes CAWSDEGAMHTEAFF.

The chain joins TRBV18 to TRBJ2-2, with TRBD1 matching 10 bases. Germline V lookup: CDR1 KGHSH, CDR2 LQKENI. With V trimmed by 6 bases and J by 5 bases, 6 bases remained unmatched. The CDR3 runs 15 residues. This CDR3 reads CASSTGQGRTGELFF. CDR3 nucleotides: TGTGCCAGCTCGACGGGACAGGGGAGGACCGGGGAGCTGTTTTTT.

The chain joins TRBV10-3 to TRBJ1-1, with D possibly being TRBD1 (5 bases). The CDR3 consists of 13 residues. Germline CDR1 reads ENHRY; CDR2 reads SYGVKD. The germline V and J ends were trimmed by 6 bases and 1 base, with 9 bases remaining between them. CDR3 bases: TGTGCCATCAGCAAAGACAGGAACACTGAAGCTTTCTTT. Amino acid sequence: CAISKDRNTEAFF.

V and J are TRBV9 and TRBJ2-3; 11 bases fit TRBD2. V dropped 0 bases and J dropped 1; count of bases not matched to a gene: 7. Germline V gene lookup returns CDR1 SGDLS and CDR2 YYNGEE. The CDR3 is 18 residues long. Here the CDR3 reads CASSVVLGTSGRTDTQYF. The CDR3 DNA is TGTGCCAGCAGCGTAGTGTTAGGGACTAGCGGCCGCACAGATACGCAGTATTTT. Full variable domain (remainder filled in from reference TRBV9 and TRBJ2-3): DSGVTQTPKHLITATGQRVTLRCSPRSGDLSVYWYQQSLDQGLQFLIQYYNGEERAKGNILERFSAQQFPDLHSELNLSSLELGDSALYFCASSVVLGTSGRTDTQYFGPGTRLTVL.

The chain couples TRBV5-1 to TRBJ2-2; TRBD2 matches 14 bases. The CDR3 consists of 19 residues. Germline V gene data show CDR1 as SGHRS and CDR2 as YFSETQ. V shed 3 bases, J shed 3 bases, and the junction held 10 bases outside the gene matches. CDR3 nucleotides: TGCGCCAGCAGCTCACCGACTAGCGGGAGGGCCGATTACACCGGGGAGCTGTTTTTT. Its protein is CASSSPTSGRADYTGELFF.

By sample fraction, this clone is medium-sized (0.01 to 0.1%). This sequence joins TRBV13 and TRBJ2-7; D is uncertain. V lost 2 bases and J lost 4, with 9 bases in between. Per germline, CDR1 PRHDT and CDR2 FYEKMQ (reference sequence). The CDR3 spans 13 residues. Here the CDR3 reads CASSLRSAYEQYF. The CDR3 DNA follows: TGTGCCAGCAGCTTACGGAGTGCATACGAGCAGTACTTC.

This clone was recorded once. The CDR3 reads CASSFLPSYEQYF. Here the CDR3 DNA reads TGTGCCAGCAGCTTCCTACCATCCTACGAGCAGTACTTC. The chain employs TRBV5-4 and TRBJ2-7; no clear D. CDR3 length: 13 residues. The V end lost 2 bases, the J end lost 1 base, and 7 bases lay between the germline ends. The germline gives CDR1 SGHNT, CDR2 YYREEE (reference sequence). The whole variable domain, filled in from reference TRBV5-4 and TRBJ2-7, reads ETGVTQSPTHLIKTRGQQVTLRCSSQSGHNTVSWYQQALGQGPQFIFQYYREEENGRGNFPPRFSGLQFPNYSSELNVNALELDDSALYLCASSFLPSYEQYFGPGTRLTVT.

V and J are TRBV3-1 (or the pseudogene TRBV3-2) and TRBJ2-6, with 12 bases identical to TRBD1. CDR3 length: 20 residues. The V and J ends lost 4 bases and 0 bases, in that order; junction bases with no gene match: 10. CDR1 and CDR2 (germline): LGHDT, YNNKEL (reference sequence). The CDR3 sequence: CASSPSRDRGRYSGANVLTF. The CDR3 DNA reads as TGTGCCAGCAGCCCGTCCCGGGACAGGGGGCGGTACTCTGGGGCCAACGTCCTGACTTTC.

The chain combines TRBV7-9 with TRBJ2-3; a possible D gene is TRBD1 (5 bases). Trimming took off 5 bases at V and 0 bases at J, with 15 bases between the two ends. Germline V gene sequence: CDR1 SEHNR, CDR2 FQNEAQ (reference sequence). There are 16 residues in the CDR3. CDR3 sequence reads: CASSRLRQTSTDTQYF. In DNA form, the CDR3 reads TGTGCCAGCAGCCGACTGAGACAGACTAGCACAGATACGCAGTATTTT.

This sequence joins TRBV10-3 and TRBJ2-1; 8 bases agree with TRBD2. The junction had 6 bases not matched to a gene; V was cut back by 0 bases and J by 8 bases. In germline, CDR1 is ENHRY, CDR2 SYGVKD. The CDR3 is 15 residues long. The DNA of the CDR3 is TGTGCCATCAGTGAGTCGAAAGGGACTAGTGATGAGCAGTTCTTC. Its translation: CAISESKGTSDEQFF.

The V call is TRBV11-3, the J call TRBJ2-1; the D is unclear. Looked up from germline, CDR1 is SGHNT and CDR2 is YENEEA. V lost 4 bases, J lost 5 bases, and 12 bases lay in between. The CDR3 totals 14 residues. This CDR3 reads CASSSLGPNNEQFF. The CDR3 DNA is TGTGCCAGCAGCTCTCTAGGTCCTAACAATGAGCAGTTCTTC. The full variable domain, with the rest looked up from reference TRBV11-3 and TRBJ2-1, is EAGVVQSPRYKIIEKKQPVAFWCNPISGHNTLYWYLQNLGQGPELLIRYENEEAVDDSQLPKDRFSAERLKGVDSTLKIQPAELGDSAVYLCASSSLGPNNEQFFGPGTRLTVL.

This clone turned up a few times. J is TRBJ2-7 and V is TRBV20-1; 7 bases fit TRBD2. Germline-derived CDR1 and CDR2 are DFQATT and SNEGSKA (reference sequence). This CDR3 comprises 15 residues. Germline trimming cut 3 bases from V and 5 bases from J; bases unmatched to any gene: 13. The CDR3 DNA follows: TGCAGTGCTAGTCGTGGGGGGGGGTTCGCTGACGAGCAGTACTTC. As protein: CSASRGGGFADEQYF.